Shown below are 13 T cell receptor beta chains from a single sample sequenced in a study of OX40 agonist ivuxolimab in advanced cancers. Library preparation was by the immunoSEQ multiplex PCR assay. Drawn from immuneACCESS, this table holds only the in-frame rearrangements with V and J called that TCRdb kept. Clones are partly lost; checked studies trace under half to an unresolved V gene and leave the rest unexplained. The sample yields some 43,000 clones; roughly 94% were counted once. Clones ranked in the top ten supply roughly 11% of the sample. Specimen: CD4+ or CD8+ T cells sorted from blood, collected in a trial of the OX40 agonist ivuxolimab. These receptors all come from an adult with an advanced solid tumor such as melanoma, head and neck, liver or kidney cancer.

The V gene is TRBV6-5, the J gene TRBJ1-2, with a tentative D call TRBD1 (5 bases). Per germline, CDR1 MNHEY and CDR2 SVGAGI. CDR3 length equals 15 residues. Trimming shortened V by 4 bases and J by 0 bases, and 12 bases separated the two germline ends. The DNA of the CDR3 is TGTGCCAGCAGTTTCTCAGGGATAACTAACTATGGCTACACCTTC. Translated, it gives CASSFSGITNYGYTF.

V gene TRBV30 combines with J gene TRBJ2-7; possible D gene TRBD2, 6 bases. There are 16 residues in the CDR3. The V gene's germline CDR1 is GTSNPN and CDR2 SVGIG (reference sequence). The germline V and J ends were trimmed by 0 bases and 4 bases, with 19 bases remaining between them. The CDR3 sequence: CAWSVGRELYWYEQYF. In DNA, the CDR3 is TGTGCCTGGAGTGTAGGTCGGGAGCTTTATTGGTACGAGCAGTACTTC.

The V and J genes are TRBV14 and TRBJ2-3; 12 bases match TRBD2. This CDR3 spans 17 amino acids. Germline V gene data show CDR1 as SGHDN and CDR2 as FVKESK. The ends lost 3 bases at V and 4 bases at J; junction bases unmatched: 8. CDR3 amino acids: CASSHPRGTSGSDTQYF. For the CDR3, the DNA is TGTGCCAGCAGCCACCCCCGAGGGACTAGCGGGTCAGATACGCAGTATTTT. The whole variable domain, filled in from reference TRBV14 and TRBJ2-3, reads EAGVTQFPSHSVIEKGQTVTLRCDPISGHDNLYWYRRVMGKEIKFLLHFVKESKQDESGMPNNRFLAERTGGTYSTLKVQPAELEDSGVYFCASSHPRGTSGSDTQYFGPGTRLTVL.

The V and J genes are TRBV13 and TRBJ2-5; the D call may be TRBD1 or TRBD2 (5 bases each). The CDR3 sequence is 15 residues long. Germline V gives CDR1 PRHDT, CDR2 FYEKMQ (reference sequence). V gave up 5 bases and J gave up 5 bases, with 18 bases separating them. The CDR3 loop reads CASSRVGTERETQYF. The CDR3 nucleotides are TGTGCCAGCAGCCGGGTCGGGACCGAGAGGGAGACCCAGTACTTC.

The J gene is TRBJ1-5, the V gene TRBV5-5, with 10 bases that match TRBD1. After removal of 2 bases from V and 5 bases from J, the junction contained 4 bases not matched to a gene. The germline CDR1 and CDR2 sequences are SGHKS and YYEKEE (reference sequence). CDR3 length: 15 residues. The CDR3 loop is CASSFSGTGDQPQHF. CDR3 nucleotide sequence: TGTGCCAGCAGCTTTTCCGGGACAGGGGATCAGCCCCAGCATTTT.

The chain recombines TRBV7-9 with TRBJ2-5, with 7 bases matching TRBD2. With 6 bases clipped from V and 0 bases from J, the junction kept 7 bases outside the gene matches. The CDR3 consists of 15 residues. Germline CDR1 and CDR2: SEHNR and FQNEAQ (reference sequence). The CDR3 protein is CASSEFGGYQETQYF. CDR3 in DNA: TGTGCCAGCAGTGAGTTCGGGGGGTACCAAGAGACCCAGTACTTC.

The rearrangement links TRBV30 to TRBJ1-5, with 9 bases lining up with TRBD1. This CDR3 has 15 residues. V shed 3 bases and J 3 bases; nucleotides not matched to a gene: 6. Per germline, CDR1 GTSNPN and CDR2 SVGIG (reference sequence). The CDR3 spells CAWSPGTGNNQPQHF. The DNA for the CDR3 is TGTGCCTGGAGCCCCGGGACAGGGAACAATCAGCCCCAGCATTTT.

Here the CDR3 reads CAWSVGTGANVLTF. DNA for the CDR3: TGTGCCTGGAGTGTAGGGACTGGGGCCAACGTCCTGACTTTC. This chain connects TRBV30 to TRBJ2-6, with unresolved D. The V end was cut by 0 bases, the J end by 2 bases, with 5 bases between. The V gene's germline CDR1 is GTSNPN and CDR2 SVGIG (reference sequence). The CDR3 spans 14 residues. Complete variable domain (other parts from reference TRBV30 and TRBJ2-6): SQTIHQWPATLVQPVGSPLSLECTVEGTSNPNLYWYRQAAGRGLQLLFYSVGIGQISSEVPQNLSASRPQDRQFILSSKKLLLSDSGFYLCAWSVGTGANVLTFGAGSRLTVL.

The V call is TRBV19, the J call TRBJ1-1; TRBD1 might be the D (6 bases). CDR1 LNHDA and CDR2 SQIVND come from the germline V gene (reference sequence). This CDR3 spans 13 amino acids. V was cut by 7 bases and J by 0 bases, with 9 bases left in between. This CDR3 reads CASIRGMNTEAFF. DNA for the CDR3: TGTGCCAGTATAAGGGGGATGAACACTGAAGCTTTCTTT.

The chain joins TRBV2 to TRBJ2-1; 11 bases are a match to TRBD2. Germline V CDR1 and CDR2: SNHLY, FYNNEI. The CDR3 covers 16 residues. V trimming: 6 bases; J trimming: 8 bases; junction bases outside the gene matches: 12. The CDR3 is CASRGGLAGTLDEQFF. In DNA, the CDR3 is TGTGCCAGCAGGGGTGGACTAGCGGGCACCCTGGATGAGCAGTTCTTC.

The rearrangement joins TRBV6-5 to TRBJ1-1; a weak D match, TRBD1 (5 bases). V lost 10 bases, J lost 1 base, and 16 bases lay in between. CDR1 is MNHEY, CDR2 SVGAGI, per germline. The CDR3 is 14 amino acids. This CDR3 is CATQLHQGNTEAFF. DNA of the CDR3: TGTGCCACCCAGTTACATCAGGGGAACACTGAAGCTTTCTTT.

V is TRBV9 and J is TRBJ2-3; TRBD1 agrees at 10 bases. Germline V lookup: CDR1 SGDLS, CDR2 YYNGEE. J lost 3 bases, V lost 4 bases, and 5 bases had no gene match. The length of the CDR3 is 15 residues. CDR3 protein: CASSSPGQGTDTQYF. DNA for the CDR3: TGTGCCAGCAGCTCTCCGGGACAGGGGACAGATACGCAGTATTTT.

The chain is built from TRBV4-3 and TRBJ1-6, with a tentative D call TRBD1 (5 bases). Germline V gene sequence: CDR1 LGHNA, CDR2 YSLEER. The CDR3 is made up of 19 amino acids. V shed 4 bases and J shed 10 bases, with 29 bases lying between them. The CDR3 region is CASSPALTRAVLGVSPLHF. CDR3 DNA: TGCGCCAGCAGCCCAGCCCTGACCAGAGCGGTGTTGGGGGTGTCACCCCTCCACTTT.